The 29 T cell receptor beta chains below were found in one sample sequenced in a study of regulatory T cells in long-lasting Graves disease. Combining iRepertoire HTBI primers with Arm-PCR of CDR3 regions, the authors built TCR beta libraries. TCRdb used MiXCR to reprocess the multiplex PCR reads, holding one entry per CDR3 protein. The profile covers hundreds of thousands of distinct CDR3 sequences, with roughly 14% appearing a single time and roughly 10% taken by the ten largest. This sample's time point: newly diagnosed GD, antithyroid drugs for less than 3 months. The authors made the TCR library using RNA they extracted from PBMCs. These data were likewise used in another study, on T cells in Graves' hyperthyroidism and ophthalmopathy.

The sequencing here drew on peripheral blood mononuclear cells (PBMCs), taken at new diagnosis, from a patient treated with antithyroid drugs. Source of these receptors: a man aged 25 to 40 with Graves disease.

This clonotype was seen repeatedly, ten times or more. The chain carries TRBV7-9 and TRBJ2-3, with D tentatively TRBD2 (6 bases). The CDR3 is 17 residues long. The germline V and J ends were trimmed by 5 bases and 9 bases, with 27 bases remaining between them. Germline loops: CDR1 SEHNR, CDR2 FQNEAQ (reference sequence). CDR3 in amino acids: CASSPQETGPRGLTQYF. The CDR3 DNA reads as TGTGCCAGCAGCCCCCAAGAGACTGGACCCCGGGGACTGACGCAGTATTTT.

This clonotype occurred once. A much more abundant neighbour one base away suggests this may be a read error. The rearrangement joins TRBV29-1 to TRBJ2-3; 10 nucleotides align to TRBD2. Germline V gene data show CDR1 as SQVTM and CDR2 as ANQGSEA. This CDR3 is built from 15 residues. V lost 5 bases and J lost 2; bases outside the gene matches: 7. The CDR3 loop is CSVQKTSGHTDTQYF. The CDR3 region has the DNA TGCAGCGTTCAGAAGACTAGCGGGCACACAGATACGCAGTATTTT.

This clonotype was seen a handful of times. The chain employs TRBV20-1 and TRBJ1-3; D gene ambiguous. The CDR3 length is 13 residues. Germline CDR1 reads DFQATT; CDR2 reads SNEGSKA (reference sequence). The germline V and J ends were trimmed by 3 bases and 0 bases, with 6 bases remaining between them. CDR3 sequence: CSAREPSGNTIYF. The CDR3 coding sequence is TGCAGTGCTAGGGAGCCCTCTGGAAACACCATATATTTT.

This clonotype came up many times. V gene TRBV5-1 combines with J gene TRBJ1-1; D unresolved. This CDR3 region has 15 residues. Trimming removed 0 bases at V and 0 bases at J, with 9 bases between. CDR1 and CDR2 (germline): SGHRS, YFSETQ. The CDR3 DNA is TGCGCCAGCAGCTTGGATATGGATTTGAACACTGAAGCTTTCTTT. This sequence encodes CASSLDMDLNTEAFF.

The chain couples TRBV7-6 to TRBJ1-5, with D uncertain. The V gene lost 1 base and the J gene lost 2 bases, with 6 bases spanning the gap. This CDR3 has 14 amino acids. Per the germline V gene, CDR1 is SGHVS and CDR2 is FNYEAQ. The CDR3 DNA reads as TGTGCCAGCAGCTTAGGACACCGCAATCAGCCCCAGCATTTT. Its protein product is CASSLGHRNQPQHF.

The table lists this clonotype with many counts. The gene calls are TRBV6-5 and TRBJ1-1; D is possibly TRBD1 (6 bases). V dropped 4 bases and J dropped 5 bases, with 11 bases sitting between them. The germline V gene encodes CDR1 MNHEY and CDR2 SVGAGI. The CDR3 totals 13 residues. CDR3 loop: CASSSTGRTEAFF. For the CDR3, the DNA is TGTGCCAGCAGTTCAACAGGGCGAACTGAAGCTTTCTTT.

The V call is TRBV7-8, the J call TRBJ2-3; maybe TRBD2 (7 bases). Germline lookup yields CDR1 SGHVS and CDR2 FQNEAQ. Trimming took 3 bases from V and 11 from J, leaving 21 bases between them. This CDR3 has 15 amino acids. As DNA, the CDR3 is TGTGCCAGCAGCTTGAGACTAAGGGGGGGCCGAGGGCAGTATTTT. Translated, it gives CASSLRLRGGRGQYF.

This clonotype has ten or more counts. The rearrangement joins TRBV29-1 to TRBJ2-3, with 8 nucleotides matching TRBD2. The germline V gene has CDR1 SQVTM and CDR2 ANQGSEA. The CDR3 extends over 16 amino acids. V shed 6 bases and J 1 base; nucleotides not matched to a gene: 12. CDR3 nucleotides: TGCAGCGTATTTTTTCCGGGACTAGAGGGCACAGATACGCAGTATTTT. Its protein product is CSVFFPGLEGTDTQYF.

In regard to this clonotype: One junction end disagrees with the germline gene, perhaps due to a read error. V is TRBV7-3 and J is TRBJ2-6, with TRBD1 matching over 9 bases. Germline V gene data show CDR1 as SGHTA and CDR2 as FQGTGA. The CDR3 consists of 17 residues. In nucleotides, the CDR3 is TGTGCCAGCAGCGGGACAGGGTTGGGGTCTGGGGCCAGCGTCCTGACTTTC. Translation: CASSGTGLGSGASVLTF.

This clonotype was recorded at least ten times. The chain employs TRBV6-5 and TRBJ1-6, with 7 bases aligning to TRBD1. The CDR3 sequence is 15 residues long. V lost 0 bases to trimming and J lost 9 bases; unmatched junction nucleotides: 5. CDR1 is MNHEY, CDR2 SVGAGI, per germline. This CDR3 is CASSYSWDSGSPLHF. Here the CDR3 DNA reads TGTGCCAGCAGTTACTCATGGGACAGCGGTTCACCCCTCCACTTT.

V is TRBV4-1 and J is TRBJ1-6; possibly TRBD1 for D (5 bases). This CDR3 is 16 amino acids long. V was shortened by 0 bases and J by 7 bases, with 13 bases between the two germline ends. Germline CDR1 and CDR2: MGHRA and YSYEKL. The CDR3 DNA follows: TGCGCCAGCAGCCAAGAGTGGGGGAGGAGAAATTCACCCCTCCACTTT. As protein: CASSQEWGRRNSPLHF.

This clonotype showed up many times. The chain carries TRBV11-2 and TRBJ2-1, with D unclear. This CDR3 contains 16 residues. The germline V gene has CDR1 SGHAT and CDR2 FQNNGV. Trimming shortened V by 7 bases and J by 6 bases, and 22 bases separated the two germline ends. The CDR3 DNA sequence: TGTGCCAGCAACTCCCTGGGTCCCAGGCCCGGCAATGAGCAGTTCTTC. Residues: CASNSLGPRPGNEQFF.

As for this clonotype: A much bigger clone sits one base away, suggesting this may be a read error. The chain combines TRBV2 with TRBJ2-5, with D unclear. Germline V lookup: CDR1 SNHLY, CDR2 FYNNEI. The CDR3 totals 12 residues. This chain's CDR3 is CASSEALGVQHF. For the CDR3, the DNA is TGTGCCAGCAGTGAAGCGCTTGGGGTCCAGCACTTC.

This clonotype was observed many times. The genes are TRBV27 and TRBJ1-2; D is unclear. V was trimmed by 2 bases and J by 0 bases, leaving 10 bases between them. CDR1 is MNHEY, CDR2 SMNVEV, per germline (reference sequence). This CDR3 spans 15 amino acids. DNA of the CDR3: TGTGCCAGCAGTTTAACCCAGGCTACTAACTATGGCTACACCTTC. This sequence encodes CASSLTQATNYGYTF.

This clonotype was counted a single time. It may be a read error: a sequence one base away is much more abundant. CDR3 DNA sequence: TGTGCCAGCAGCTTAGAGCCCCCGGGCCAGGGGCAGTACTTC. Residues: CASSLEPPGQGQYF. The chain carries TRBV7-8 and TRBJ2-5; weak D call: TRBD1 (6 bases). This CDR3 is 14 amino acids long. The germline gives CDR1 SGHVS, CDR2 FQNEAQ. Trimming took off 1 base at V and 11 bases at J, with 17 bases between the two ends.

On this clonotype: As the CDR3 is not closed by the conserved phenylalanine or tryptophan, this likely results from a read error. The rearrangement joins TRBV5-1 to TRBJ2-3, with D maybe TRBD1 (6 bases). Germline V lookup: CDR1 SGHRS, CDR2 YFSETQ. The CDR3 covers 17 residues. The ends were cut back, 7 bases at V and 5 bases at J, with 26 bases in the middle. CDR3 sequence (DNA): TGCGCCAGCGGAACAGGGACCCCCATCCGGAGTGGAGATACGCAGTATCTT. It codes for CASGTGTPIRSGDTQYL.

This clonotype was recorded many times. V usage is TRBV20-1 and J usage is TRBJ2-1; no firm D call. Per the germline V gene, CDR1 is DFQATT and CDR2 is SNEGSKA (reference sequence). V lost 3 bases to trimming and J lost 8 bases, with 11 bases between them. The CDR3 spans 12 residues. The CDR3 protein is CSARDPGHEQFF. The CDR3 DNA sequence: TGCAGTGCTAGGGACCCCGGCCATGAGCAGTTCTTC.

At least ten counts were recorded for this clonotype. The CDR3 DNA reads TGTGCCAGCAATGCACGGGACTCTACATACAATGAGCAGTTCTTC. Protein product: CASNARDSTYNEQFF. The chain recombines TRBV6-1 with TRBJ2-1; tentative D call: TRBD2 (6 bases). The germline V gene encodes CDR1 MNHNS and CDR2 SASEGT. Between the trimmed V and J ends, which lost 7 bases and 4 bases, there was a span of 17 bases. This CDR3 has 15 residues.

This clonotype was recorded a few times. This rearrangement joins TRBV5-6 to TRBJ2-1; the D is unclear. Germline-derived CDR1 and CDR2 are SGHDT and YYEEEE. Trimming pared 0 bases from V and 11 bases from J, leaving 9 bases between. The CDR3 consists of 12 residues. CDR3: CASSLGLFKQFF. The CDR3 nucleotides are TGTGCCAGCAGCTTGGGGCTGTTTAAGCAGTTCTTC.

This rearrangement joins TRBV14 to TRBJ1-2; D gene ambiguous. CDR1 is SGHDN and CDR2 is FVKESK in the germline V gene. The CDR3 loop spans 11 amino acids. V was trimmed by 2 bases and J by 10 bases, leaving 8 bases between them. CDR3 residues: CASSQNRVYTF. CDR3 in DNA: TGTGCCAGCAGCCAAAACCGCGTCTACACCTTC.

This clonotype showed up many times. This chain links TRBV2 with TRBJ2-4, with 8 bases matching TRBD1. This CDR3 spans 15 amino acids. The V segment lost 6 bases and the J segment 2 bases; nucleotides outside the gene matches: 6. Germline CDR1 and CDR2: SNHLY and FYNNEI. Here the CDR3 reads CASSSQGATKNIQYF. The CDR3 DNA follows: TGTGCCAGCAGCTCCCAGGGGGCGACCAAAAACATTCAGTACTTC. The variable domain in full, completed from reference TRBV2 and TRBJ2-4, reads EPEVTQTPSHQVTQMGQEVILRCVPISNHLYFYWYRQILGQKVEFLVSFYNNEISEKSEIFDDQFSVERPDGSNFTLKIRSTKLEDSAMYFCASSSQGATKNIQYFGAGTRLSVL.

This clonotype was detected many times. The genes are TRBV29-1 and TRBJ1-5, with a tentative D call TRBD1 (6 bases). CDR1 is SQVTM and CDR2 is ANQGSEA in the germline V gene. Deletions cut 4 bases from V and 7 bases from J, with 14 bases between. This CDR3 region has 13 residues. CDR3 bases: TGCAGCGTTGGGCAGGGGATGGGACAGCCCCAGCATTTT. Its protein is CSVGQGMGQPQHF.

This clonotype was picked up many times. This sequence joins TRBV5-1 and TRBJ2-4; 8 bases agree with TRBD1. The length of the CDR3 is 15 residues. CDR1 and CDR2 from the germline V gene are SGHRS and YFSETQ. The trim removed 4 bases at V and 3 bases at J, leaving 6 bases unmatched. Here the CDR3 reads CASSGQQGGKNIQYF. CDR3 in DNA: TGCGCCAGCAGCGGCCAACAGGGGGGCAAAAACATTCAGTACTTC.

Ten or more counts support this clonotype. CDR3 nucleotide sequence: TGTGCCACCAGCAGAGATAGACAGGTTTATAGCAATCAGCCCCAGCATTTT. Translating it yields CATSRDRQVYSNQPQHF. The chain combines TRBV15 with TRBJ1-5, with D possibly TRBD1 on 6 matching bases. CDR3 length equals 17 residues. V was trimmed by 0 bases and J by 0 bases, leaving 12 bases between them. Germline lookup yields CDR1 LNHNV and CDR2 YYDKDF (reference sequence).

Many counts were recorded for this clonotype. The chain combines TRBV5-6 with TRBJ2-7, with a tentative D call TRBD2 (6 bases). Trimming removed 3 bases at V and 3 bases at J, with 19 bases between. This CDR3 has 16 amino acids. In germline, CDR1 is SGHDT, CDR2 YYEEEE. The CDR3 here is CASSSTLAEIGYEQYF. The CDR3 DNA reads TGTGCCAGCAGCTCAACTTTAGCGGAAATTGGCTACGAGCAGTACTTC.

This clonotype has ten or more counts. CDR3 region: CASRRDFYTQYF. The CDR3 nucleotides are TGTGCCAGCAGGCGGGACTTCTATACGCAGTATTTT. The chain joins TRBV7-9 to TRBJ2-3; possible D gene TRBD2, 6 bases. This CDR3 has 12 amino acids. Germline lookup yields CDR1 SEHNR and CDR2 FQNEAQ (reference sequence). The ends were cut back, 6 bases at V and 7 bases at J, with 11 bases in the middle.

The table lists this clonotype with many counts. J is TRBJ2-1 and V is TRBV20-1, with 12 bases matching TRBD2. CDR1 and CDR2 (germline): DFQATT, SNEGSKA (reference sequence). The CDR3 is made up of 18 amino acids. The V and J ends lost 3 bases and 3 bases, in that order; junction bases with no gene match: 12. The CDR3 loop is CSASAGTSGPPSYNEQFF. CDR3 DNA: TGCAGTGCTAGCGCCGGGACTAGCGGGCCTCCCAGCTACAATGAGCAGTTCTTC.

This clonotype was detected many times. This sequence joins TRBV5-1 and TRBJ1-2; 8 nucleotides align to TRBD1. The length of the CDR3 is 15 residues. Germline V CDR1 and CDR2: SGHRS, YFSETQ. Unmatched junction bases numbered 13, after V lost 4 bases and J lost 8 bases. CDR3 amino acids: CASSPGQGAAGGYTF. The CDR3 DNA is TGCGCCAGCAGCCCAGGACAGGGCGCGGCGGGAGGCTACACCTTC. Filled out from reference TRBV5-1 and TRBJ1-2, the complete variable domain reads KAGVTQTPRYLIKTRGQQVTLSCSPISGHRSVSWYQQTPGQGLQFLFEYFSETQRNKGNFPGRFSGRQFSNSRSEMNVSTLELGDSALYLCASSPGQGAAGGYTFGSGTRLTVV.

This clonotype was seen a handful of times. The V gene is TRBV20-1, the J gene TRBJ1-2; D possibly corresponds to TRBD1 (6 bases). The CDR3 length is 13 residues. Germline V gene lookup returns CDR1 DFQATT and CDR2 SNEGSKA (reference sequence). V lost 6 bases and J 3 bases, leaving 14 bases between the germline ends. CDR3 amino acids: CSASGVGDYGYTF. In DNA form, the CDR3 reads TGCAGTGCATCAGGGGTCGGGGACTATGGCTACACCTTC.